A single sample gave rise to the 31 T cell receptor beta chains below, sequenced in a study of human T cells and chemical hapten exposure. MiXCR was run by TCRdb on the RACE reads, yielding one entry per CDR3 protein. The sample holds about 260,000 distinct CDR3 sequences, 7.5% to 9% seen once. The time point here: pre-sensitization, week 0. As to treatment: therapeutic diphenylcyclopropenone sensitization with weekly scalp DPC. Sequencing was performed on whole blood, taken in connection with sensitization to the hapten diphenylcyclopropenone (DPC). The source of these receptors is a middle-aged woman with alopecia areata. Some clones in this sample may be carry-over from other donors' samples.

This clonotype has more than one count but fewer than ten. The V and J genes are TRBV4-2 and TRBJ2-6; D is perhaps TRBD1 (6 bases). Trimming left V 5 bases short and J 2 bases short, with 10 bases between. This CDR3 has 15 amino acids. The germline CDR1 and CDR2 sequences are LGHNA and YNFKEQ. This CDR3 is CASSTGSAGANVLTF. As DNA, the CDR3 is TGTGCCAGCAGCACAGGGTCCGCTGGGGCCAACGTCCTGACTTTC.

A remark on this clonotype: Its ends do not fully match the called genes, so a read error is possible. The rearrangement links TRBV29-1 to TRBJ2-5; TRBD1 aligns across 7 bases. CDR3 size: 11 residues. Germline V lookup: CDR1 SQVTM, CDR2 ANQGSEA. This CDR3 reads CRVGRGETQYF. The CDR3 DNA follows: TGCCGCGTTGGCAGGGGGGAGACCCAGTACTTC.

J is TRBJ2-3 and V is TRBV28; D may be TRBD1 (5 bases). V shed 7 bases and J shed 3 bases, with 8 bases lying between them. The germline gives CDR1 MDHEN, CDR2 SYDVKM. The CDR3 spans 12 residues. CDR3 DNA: TGTGCCAGCAATACAGGAACAGATACGCAGTATTTT. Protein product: CASNTGTDTQYF.

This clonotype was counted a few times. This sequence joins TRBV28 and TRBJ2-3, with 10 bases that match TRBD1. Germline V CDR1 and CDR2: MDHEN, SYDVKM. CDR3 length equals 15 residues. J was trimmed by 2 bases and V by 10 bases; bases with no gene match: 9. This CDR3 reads CATWEGTGVTDTQYF. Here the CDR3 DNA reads TGTGCCACCTGGGAAGGGACAGGGGTCACAGATACGCAGTATTTT.

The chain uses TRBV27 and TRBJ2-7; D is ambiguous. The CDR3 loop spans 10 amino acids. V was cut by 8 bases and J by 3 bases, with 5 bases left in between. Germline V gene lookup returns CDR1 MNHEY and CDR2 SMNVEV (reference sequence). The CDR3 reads CASPRYEQYF. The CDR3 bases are TGTGCCAGCCCCCGCTACGAGCAGTACTTC.

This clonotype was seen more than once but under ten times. For the CDR3, the DNA is TGCAGTGCTAGGGGGACAGGGGGTACCTACGAGCAGTACTTC. Translation: CSARGTGGTYEQYF. The chain employs TRBV20-1 and TRBJ2-7; 11 bases are a match to TRBD1. The CDR3 covers 14 residues. The J segment lost 2 bases and the V segment lost 3 bases, leaving 3 bases of the junction unmatched. Germline V gene lookup returns CDR1 DFQATT and CDR2 SNEGSKA (reference sequence).

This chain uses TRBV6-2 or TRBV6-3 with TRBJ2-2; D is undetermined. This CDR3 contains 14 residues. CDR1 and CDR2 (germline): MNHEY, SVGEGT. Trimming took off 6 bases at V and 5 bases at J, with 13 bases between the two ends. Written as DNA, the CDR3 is TGTGCCAGCAGCCAGGCGAGGTCGACCGGGGAGCTGTTTTTT. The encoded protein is CASSQARSTGELFF.

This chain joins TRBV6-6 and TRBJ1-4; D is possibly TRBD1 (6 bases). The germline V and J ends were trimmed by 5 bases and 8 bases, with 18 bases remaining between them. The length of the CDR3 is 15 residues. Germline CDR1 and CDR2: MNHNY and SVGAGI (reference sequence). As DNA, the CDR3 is TGTGCCAGCAGTGACGGGACGGGGGGCAAGGAAAAACTGTTTTTT. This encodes CASSDGTGGKEKLFF.

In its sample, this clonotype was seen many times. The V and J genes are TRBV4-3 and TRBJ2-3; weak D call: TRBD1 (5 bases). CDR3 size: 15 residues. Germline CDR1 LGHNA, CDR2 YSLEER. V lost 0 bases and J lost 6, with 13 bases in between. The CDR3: CASSQEWQGRDTQYF. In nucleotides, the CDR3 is TGCGCCAGCAGCCAAGAGTGGCAGGGTCGGGATACGCAGTATTTT.

The CDR3 protein is CSARDSARGLSTDTQYF. CDR3 DNA: TGCAGTGCTAGAGATTCGGCCAGGGGGTTGAGCACAGATACGCAGTATTTT. The chain has TRBV20-1 and TRBJ2-3; TRBD1 matches 7 bases. CDR3 size: 17 residues. The V and J ends lost 0 bases and 0 bases, in that order; junction bases with no gene match: 9. Germline-derived CDR1 and CDR2 are DFQATT and SNEGSKA (reference sequence).

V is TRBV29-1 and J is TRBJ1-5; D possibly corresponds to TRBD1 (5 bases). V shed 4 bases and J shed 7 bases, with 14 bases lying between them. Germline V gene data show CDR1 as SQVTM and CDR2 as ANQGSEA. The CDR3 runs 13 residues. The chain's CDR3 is CSVGGTAAQPQHF. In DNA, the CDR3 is TGCAGCGTTGGTGGGACGGCCGCCCAGCCCCAGCATTTT.

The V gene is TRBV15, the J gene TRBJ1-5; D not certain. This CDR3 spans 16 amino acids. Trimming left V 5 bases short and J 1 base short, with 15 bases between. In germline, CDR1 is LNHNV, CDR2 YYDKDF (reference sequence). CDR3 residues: CATSPGSLISNQPQHF. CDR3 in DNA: TGTGCCACCAGCCCTGGGTCCCTGATAAGCAATCAGCCCCAGCATTTT.

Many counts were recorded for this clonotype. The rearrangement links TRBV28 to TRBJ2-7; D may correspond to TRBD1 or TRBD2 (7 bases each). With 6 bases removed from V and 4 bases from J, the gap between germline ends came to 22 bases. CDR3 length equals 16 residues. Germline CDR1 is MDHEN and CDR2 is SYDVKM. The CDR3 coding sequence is TGTGCCAGCAGGCCTCCTAGCGGAGGGGGCCAATACGAGCAGTACTTC. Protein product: CASRPPSGGGQYEQYF. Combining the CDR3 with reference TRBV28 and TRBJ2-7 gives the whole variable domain DVKVTQSSRYLVKRTGEKVFLECVQDMDHENMFWYRQDPGLGLRLIYFSYDVKMKEKGDIPEGYSVSREKKERFSLILESASTNQTSMYLCASRPPSGGGQYEQYFGPGTRLTVT.

As DNA, the CDR3 is TGCAGCGTCCTCAACACAAACACCGGGGAGCTGTTTTTT. Its protein product is CSVLNTNTGELFF. The rearrangement uses TRBV29-1 and TRBJ2-2; D unresolved. Germline CDR1 and CDR2: SQVTM and ANQGSEA. The germline V and J ends were trimmed by 6 bases and 2 bases, with 10 bases remaining between them. The CDR3 spans 13 residues.

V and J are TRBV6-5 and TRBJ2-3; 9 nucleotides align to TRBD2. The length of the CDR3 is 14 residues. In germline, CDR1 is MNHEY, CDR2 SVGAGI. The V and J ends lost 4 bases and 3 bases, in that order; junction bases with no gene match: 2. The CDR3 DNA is TGTGCCAGCAGTTGGGCGGGAGGGACAGATACGCAGTATTTT. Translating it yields CASSWAGGTDTQYF.

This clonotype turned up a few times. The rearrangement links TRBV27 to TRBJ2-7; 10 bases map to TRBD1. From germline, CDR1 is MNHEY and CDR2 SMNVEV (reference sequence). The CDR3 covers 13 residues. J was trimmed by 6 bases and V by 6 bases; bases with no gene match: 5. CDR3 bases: TGTGCCAGCAGGAGGACAGGGGGGGGCGAGCAGTACTTC. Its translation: CASRRTGGGEQYF.

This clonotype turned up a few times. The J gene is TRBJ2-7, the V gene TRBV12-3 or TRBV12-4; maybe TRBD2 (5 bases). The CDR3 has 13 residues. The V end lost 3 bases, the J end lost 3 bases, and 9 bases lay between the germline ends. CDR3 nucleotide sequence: TGTGCCAGCAGTTTCGGGGTTCTCTACGAGCAGTACTTC. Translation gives CASSFGVLYEQYF.

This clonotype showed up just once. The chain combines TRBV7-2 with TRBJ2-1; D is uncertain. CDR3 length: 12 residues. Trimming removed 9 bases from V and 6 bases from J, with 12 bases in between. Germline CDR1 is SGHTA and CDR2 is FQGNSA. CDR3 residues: CASRLNFNEQFF. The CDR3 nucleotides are TGTGCCAGTCGTCTTAACTTCAATGAGCAGTTCTTC.

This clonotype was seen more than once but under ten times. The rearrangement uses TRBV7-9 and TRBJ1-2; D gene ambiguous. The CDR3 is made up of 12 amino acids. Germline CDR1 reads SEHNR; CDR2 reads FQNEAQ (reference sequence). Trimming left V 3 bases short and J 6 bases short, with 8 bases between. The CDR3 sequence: CASSFSSDGYTF. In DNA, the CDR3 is TGTGCCAGCAGCTTTTCGAGCGATGGCTACACCTTC.

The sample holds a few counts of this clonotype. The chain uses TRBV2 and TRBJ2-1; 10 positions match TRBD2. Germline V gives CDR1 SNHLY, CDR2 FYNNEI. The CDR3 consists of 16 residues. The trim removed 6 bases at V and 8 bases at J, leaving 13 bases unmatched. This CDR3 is CASRPDSGRAVDEQFF. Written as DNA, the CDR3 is TGTGCCAGCAGACCCGACAGCGGGAGGGCCGTGGATGAGCAGTTCTTC.

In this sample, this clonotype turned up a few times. CDR3 coding DNA: TGCGCCAGCAGCCCAGGGGGCCCTATGAACACTGAAGCTTTCTTT. Encoded protein: CASSPGGPMNTEAFF. The chain has TRBV5-1 and TRBJ1-1, with 8 positions matching TRBD1. CDR3 length: 15 amino acids. V shed 4 bases, J shed 0 bases, and the junction held 5 bases outside the gene matches. The germline gives CDR1 SGHRS, CDR2 YFSETQ.

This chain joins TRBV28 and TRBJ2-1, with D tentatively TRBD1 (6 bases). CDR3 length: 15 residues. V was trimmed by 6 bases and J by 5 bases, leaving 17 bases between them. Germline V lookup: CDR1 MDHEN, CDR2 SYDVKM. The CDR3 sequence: CASSPGAQGHNEQFF. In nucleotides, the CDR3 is TGTGCCAGCAGCCCCGGAGCGCAGGGGCACAATGAGCAGTTCTTC. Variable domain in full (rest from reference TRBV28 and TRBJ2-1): DVKVTQSSRYLVKRTGEKVFLECVQDMDHENMFWYRQDPGLGLRLIYFSYDVKMKEKGDIPEGYSVSREKKERFSLILESASTNQTSMYLCASSPGAQGHNEQFFGPGTRLTVL.

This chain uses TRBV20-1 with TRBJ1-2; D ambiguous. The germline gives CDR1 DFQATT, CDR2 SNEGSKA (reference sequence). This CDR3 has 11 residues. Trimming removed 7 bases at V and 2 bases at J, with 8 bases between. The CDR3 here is CSGNANYGYTF. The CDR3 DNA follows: TGCAGTGGAAACGCCAACTATGGCTACACCTTC.

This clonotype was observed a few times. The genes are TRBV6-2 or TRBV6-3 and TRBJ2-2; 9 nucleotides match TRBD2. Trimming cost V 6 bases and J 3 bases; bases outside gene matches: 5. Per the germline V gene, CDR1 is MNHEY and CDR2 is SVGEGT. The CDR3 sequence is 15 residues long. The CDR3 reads CASSVAGVYTGELFF. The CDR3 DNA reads TGTGCCAGCAGCGTAGCGGGAGTTTACACCGGGGAGCTGTTTTTT.

The chain's CDR3 is CASPRGLAGGGLYNEQFF. The CDR3 DNA reads TGTGCCAGCCCCCGGGGGCTAGCGGGAGGGGGCCTATACAATGAGCAGTTCTTC. This chain links TRBV2 with TRBJ2-1, with 12 nucleotides matching TRBD2. Per germline, CDR1 SNHLY and CDR2 FYNNEI. The CDR3 totals 18 residues. The junction had 15 bases not matched to a gene; V was cut back by 8 bases and J by 4 bases.

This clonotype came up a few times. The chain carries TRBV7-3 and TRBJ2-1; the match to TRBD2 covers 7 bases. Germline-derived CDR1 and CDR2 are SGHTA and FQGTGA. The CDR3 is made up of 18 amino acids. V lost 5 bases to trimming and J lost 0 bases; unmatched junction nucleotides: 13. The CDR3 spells CASSPEASGGSSYNEQFF. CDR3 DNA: TGTGCCAGCAGCCCTGAGGCTAGCGGAGGGAGCTCCTACAATGAGCAGTTCTTC.

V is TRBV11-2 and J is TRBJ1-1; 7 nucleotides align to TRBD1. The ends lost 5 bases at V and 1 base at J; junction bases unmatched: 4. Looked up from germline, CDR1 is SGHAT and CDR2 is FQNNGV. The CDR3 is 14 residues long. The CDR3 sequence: CASSTGTANTEAFF. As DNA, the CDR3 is TGTGCCAGCAGCACGGGGACAGCGAACACTGAAGCTTTCTTT.

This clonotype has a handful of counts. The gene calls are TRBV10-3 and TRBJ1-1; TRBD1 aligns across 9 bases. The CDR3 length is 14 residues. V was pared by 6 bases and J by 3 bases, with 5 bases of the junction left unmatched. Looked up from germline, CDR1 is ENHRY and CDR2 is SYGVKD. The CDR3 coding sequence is TGTGCCATCAGGCGGGACAGGGACCACACTGAAGCTTTCTTT. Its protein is CAIRRDRDHTEAFF.

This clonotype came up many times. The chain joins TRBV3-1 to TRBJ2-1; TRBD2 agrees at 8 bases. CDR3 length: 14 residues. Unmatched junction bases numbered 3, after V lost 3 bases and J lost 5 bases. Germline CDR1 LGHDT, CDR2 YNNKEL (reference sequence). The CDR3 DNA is TGTGCCAGCAGCCATAGCGGGGCGGACAATGAGCAGTTCTTC. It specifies CASSHSGADNEQFF.

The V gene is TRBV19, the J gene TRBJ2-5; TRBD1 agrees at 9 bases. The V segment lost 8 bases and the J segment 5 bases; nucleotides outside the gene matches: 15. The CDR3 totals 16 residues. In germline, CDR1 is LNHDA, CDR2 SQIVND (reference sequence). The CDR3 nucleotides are TGTGCCAGTCGAAAGAGGGGGACAGGGTTCATGGAGACCCAGTACTTC. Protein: CASRKRGTGFMETQYF.

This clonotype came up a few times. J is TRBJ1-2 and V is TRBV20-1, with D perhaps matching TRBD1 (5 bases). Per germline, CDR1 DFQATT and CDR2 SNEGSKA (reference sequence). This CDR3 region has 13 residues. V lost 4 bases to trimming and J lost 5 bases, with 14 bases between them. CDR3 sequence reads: CSATPGMGYGYTF. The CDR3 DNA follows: TGCAGTGCTACCCCAGGGATGGGGTATGGCTACACCTTC.